The 25 T cell receptor beta chains presented below share a single source sample, sequenced in a study of neurological immune-mediated disorders. MiXCR, applied by TCRdb to the 5' RACE reads, yields one record per CDR3 protein. The table includes tens of thousands of distinct CDR3 sequences, approximately 4.3% detected once. Sample time point: longitudinal time-point 3. The sample was PBMCs. The source is a woman in her sixties with multiple sclerosis.

This clonotype was seen many times. J is TRBJ2-5 and V is TRBV5-1; no firm D call. Germline CDR1 reads SGHRS; CDR2 reads YFSETQ. The CDR3 has 11 residues. Trimming removed 6 bases at V and 0 bases at J, with 3 bases between. CDR3 bases: TGCGCCAGCACCAACCAAGAGACCCAGTACTTC. Translated, it gives CASTNQETQYF.

This clonotype was seen repeatedly, ten times or more. The rearrangement joins TRBV5-1 to TRBJ1-6; no reliable D call. V was cut by 0 bases and J by 7 bases, with 11 bases left in between. The CDR3 is 15 residues long. In germline, CDR1 is SGHRS, CDR2 YFSETQ. CDR3 in amino acids: CASSLGSLMNSPLHF. For the CDR3, the DNA is TGCGCCAGCAGCTTGGGAAGCCTTATGAATTCACCCCTCCACTTT.

Many counts were recorded for this clonotype. V usage is TRBV6-5 and J usage is TRBJ2-7, with D maybe TRBD2 (6 bases). This CDR3 is built from 15 residues. Trimming pared 6 bases from V and 1 base from J, leaving 16 bases between. CDR1 and CDR2 (germline): MNHEY, SVGAGI. CDR3 in amino acids: CASSLQLGTSYEQYF. The CDR3 nucleotides are TGTGCCAGCAGCCTTCAACTAGGGACTTCCTACGAGCAGTACTTC.

Ten or more counts support this clonotype. The V call is TRBV29-1, the J call TRBJ2-1; D perhaps matches TRBD1 (7 bases). Looked up from germline, CDR1 is SQVTM and CDR2 is ANQGSEA. The CDR3 runs 15 residues. With 5 bases removed from V and 0 bases from J, the gap between germline ends came to 14 bases. The chain's CDR3 is CSVPPGGSSYNEQFF. The CDR3 DNA reads TGCAGCGTTCCCCCAGGGGGGAGCTCCTACAATGAGCAGTTCTTC.

This clonotype appeared many times. CDR3 coding DNA: TGTGCCAGTAGTATTCAAGATGAAGCTTTCTTT. Translated: CASSIQDEAFF. The V gene is TRBV19, the J gene TRBJ1-1; D uncertain. The CDR3 totals 11 residues. V lost 3 bases to trimming and J lost 7 bases, with 6 bases between them. Germline values: CDR1 LNHDA, CDR2 SQIVND (reference sequence). Combining the CDR3 with reference TRBV19 and TRBJ1-1 gives the whole variable domain DGGITQSPKYLFRKEGQNVTLSCEQNLNHDAMYWYRQDPGQGLRLIYYSQIVNDFQKGDIAEGYSVSREKKESFPLTVTSAQKNPTAFYLCASSIQDEAFFGQGTRLTVV.

The table lists this clonotype with many counts. This sequence joins TRBV10-2 and TRBJ1-4, with 12 nucleotides matching TRBD1. The CDR3 consists of 17 residues. V lost 6 bases, J lost 2 bases, and 7 bases stayed unmatched. CDR1 and CDR2 (germline): WSHSY, SAAADI. The CDR3 reads CASSKGTGGATNEKLFF. In DNA form, the CDR3 reads TGCGCCAGCAGCAAAGGGACAGGGGGCGCGACTAATGAAAAACTGTTTTTT.

This clonotype was picked up many times. This chain links TRBV29-1 with TRBJ2-5; TRBD1 matches at 7 bases. The CDR3 covers 11 residues. Germline V gene data show CDR1 as SQVTM and CDR2 as ANQGSEA. V lost 5 bases to trimming and J lost 5 bases; unmatched junction nucleotides: 2. This CDR3 is CSVQGGETQYF. The CDR3 nucleotides are TGCAGCGTTCAAGGGGGCGAGACCCAGTACTTC.

The CDR3 region is CSARAGTTWGEQYF. In nucleotides, the CDR3 is TGCAGTGCTAGGGCCGGGACAACCTGGGGGGAGCAGTACTTC. This chain links TRBV20-1 with TRBJ2-7; TRBD1 might be the D (6 bases). The V gene lost 3 bases and the J gene lost 7 bases, with 19 bases spanning the gap. The CDR3 consists of 14 residues. Germline-derived CDR1 and CDR2 are DFQATT and SNEGSKA (reference sequence).

The sample holds many counts of this clonotype. The genes are TRBV5-1 and TRBJ2-4; 10 positions match TRBD2. After removal of 6 bases from V and 0 bases from J, the junction contained 9 bases not matched to a gene. The CDR3 is 17 amino acids. The germline V gene has CDR1 SGHRS and CDR2 YFSETQ. The CDR3 is CASTSGRGPLAKNIQYF. CDR3 sequence (DNA): TGCGCCAGCACCAGCGGGAGGGGGCCTTTAGCCAAAAACATTCAGTACTTC.

This clonotype was counted at least ten times. The chain links TRBV15 to TRBJ1-1; weak D call: TRBD1 (5 bases). This CDR3 spans 16 amino acids. V dropped 4 bases and J dropped 1 base, with 16 bases sitting between them. The germline V gene has CDR1 LNHNV and CDR2 YYDKDF (reference sequence). The CDR3 sequence is CATSKGPRGGNTEAFF. In nucleotides, the CDR3 is TGTGCCACCAGCAAGGGACCGAGGGGTGGGAACACTGAAGCTTTCTTT.

This clonotype was recorded many times. The genes are TRBV20-1 and TRBJ2-7; 7 nucleotides line up with TRBD2. This CDR3 is 15 amino acids long. After removal of 3 bases from V and 5 bases from J, the junction contained 13 bases not matched to a gene. Germline assignment: CDR1 DFQATT and CDR2 SNEGSKA (reference sequence). This CDR3 is CSARKLATQGHEQYF. The DNA for the CDR3 is TGCAGTGCTAGGAAACTAGCGACCCAAGGACACGAGCAGTACTTC.

This clonotype was found many times. The chain carries TRBV7-8 and TRBJ2-4; 9 bases match TRBD1. This CDR3 comprises 15 residues. Germline CDR1 reads SGHVS; CDR2 reads FQNEAQ. Trimming at V came to 5 bases and at J to 15 bases, leaving 17 bases not matched to a gene. CDR3 amino acids: CASSLPRTGVFFLYF. The CDR3 DNA sequence: TGTGCCAGCAGCCTTCCCCGGACAGGGGTTTTTTTTCTGTACTTC. The full variable domain, with the rest looked up from reference TRBV7-8 and TRBJ2-4, is GAGVSQSPRYKVAKRGQDVALRCDPISGHVSLFWYQQALGQGPEFLTYFQNEAQLDKSGLPSDRFFAERPEGSVSTLKIQRTQQEDSAVYLCASSLPRTGVFFLYFGAGTRLSVL.

This clonotype has a count of ten or more. CDR3 region: CASSQGPIRANEQFF. The DNA of the CDR3 is TGTGCCAGCAGCCAGGGCCCAATTAGGGCCAATGAGCAGTTCTTC. The V call is TRBV7-9, the J call TRBJ2-1; TRBD1 is a possible D gene (5 bases). Trimming left V 5 bases short and J 6 bases short, with 17 bases between. Looked up from germline, CDR1 is SEHNR and CDR2 is FQNEAQ (reference sequence). CDR3 length equals 15 residues. Full variable domain (outside the CDR3, taken from reference TRBV7-9 and TRBJ2-1): DTGVSQNPRHKITKRGQNVTFRCDPISEHNRLYWYRQTLGQGPEFLTYFQNEAQLEKSRLLSDRFSAERPKGSFSTLEIQRTEQGDSAMYLCASSQGPIRANEQFFGPGTRLTVL.

This chain uses TRBV2 with TRBJ1-6; D unresolved. The V gene's germline CDR1 is SNHLY and CDR2 FYNNEI. The CDR3 covers 15 residues. V lost 2 bases, J lost 9 bases, and 14 bases lay in between. This CDR3 is CASSELSASGSPLHF. As DNA, the CDR3 is TGTGCCAGCAGTGAACTGTCAGCCTCGGGTTCACCCCTCCACTTT.

In this sample, this clonotype turned up many times. The rearrangement joins TRBV6-5 to TRBJ2-7, with 7 nucleotides matching TRBD2. V lost 6 bases and J lost 2; bases outside the gene matches: 13. Germline V gives CDR1 MNHEY, CDR2 SVGAGI. This CDR3 has 16 residues. CDR3 bases: TGTGCCAGCAGCCTCGCGTCGGCTAGCGGAACCTACGAGCAGTACTTC. Protein sequence: CASSLASASGTYEQYF.

Ten or more counts support this clonotype. CDR3: CASSLGFESRGYTF. CDR3 coding DNA: TGTGCCAGCAGCTTAGGTTTTGAGTCTCGGGGCTACACCTTC. V and J are TRBV7-2 and TRBJ1-2; D unclear. V was clipped by 1 base and J by 8 bases, with 14 bases between them. CDR1 is SGHTA and CDR2 is FQGNSA in the germline V gene. The CDR3 sequence is 14 residues long.

This clonotype was counted at least ten times. The chain uses TRBV3-1 and TRBJ2-3; 10 positions match TRBD2. The CDR3 runs to 15 residues. The junction had 8 bases not matched to a gene; V was cut back by 6 bases and J by 5 bases. Germline values: CDR1 LGHDT, CDR2 YNNKEL (reference sequence). The CDR3 nucleotides are TGTGCCAGCAGGCACAGCGGGGGGGCCAAAGATACGCAGTATTTT. Its protein product is CASRHSGGAKDTQYF.

This clonotype was counted ten times or more. The gene calls are TRBV5-1 and TRBJ2-5, with D perhaps TRBD1 (6 bases). Between the trimmed V and J ends, which lost 0 bases and 2 bases, there was a span of 11 bases. CDR1 and CDR2 from the germline V gene are SGHRS and YFSETQ. The length of the CDR3 is 15 residues. The CDR3 nucleotides read TGCGCCAGCAGCTTGGACGGACAGCTACAAGAGACCCAGTACTTC. Its protein is CASSLDGQLQETQYF.

This clonotype was detected ten times or more. V gene TRBV6-6 combines with J gene TRBJ1-1; a possible D gene is TRBD1 (6 bases). The germline V and J ends were trimmed by 2 bases and 5 bases, with 18 bases remaining between them. There are 16 residues in the CDR3. The germline gives CDR1 MNHNY, CDR2 SVGAGI (reference sequence). The CDR3 here is CASSYPFGGKGTEAFF. The DNA of the CDR3 is TGTGCCAGCAGTTACCCCTTCGGGGGCAAGGGTACTGAAGCTTTCTTT.

In its sample, this clonotype was seen many times. The chain carries TRBV5-1 and TRBJ2-2, with 9 nucleotides matching TRBD2. The CDR3 is made up of 16 amino acids. V shed 0 bases and J 2 bases; nucleotides not matched to a gene: 2. CDR1 is SGHRS, CDR2 YFSETQ, per germline. CDR3 DNA: TGCGCCAGCAGCTTGGTAGCGGGGGCCAACACCGGGGAGCTGTTTTTT. This encodes CASSLVAGANTGELFF.

V and J are TRBV18 and TRBJ2-1; 11 bases fit TRBD1. Germline V gene data show CDR1 as KGHSH and CDR2 as LQKENI. V was pared by 6 bases and J by 8 bases, with 9 bases of the junction left unmatched. This CDR3 has 15 amino acids. The DNA of the CDR3 is TGTGCCAGCTCCCTAAGGACAGGGGGCGAGGATGAGCAGTTCTTC. Its protein is CASSLRTGGEDEQFF.

This clonotype was seen repeatedly, ten times or more. The chain combines TRBV7-9 with TRBJ1-3; the D is unclear. The V end lost 0 bases, the J end lost 0 bases, and 3 bases lay between the germline ends. Germline V gene data show CDR1 as SEHNR and CDR2 as FQNEAQ (reference sequence). The CDR3 totals 14 residues. The CDR3, as DNA: TGTGCCAGCAGCTTAGCCGGCTCTGGAAACACCATATATTTT. As protein: CASSLAGSGNTIYF. Filled out from reference TRBV7-9 and TRBJ1-3, the complete variable domain reads DTGVSQNPRHKITKRGQNVTFRCDPISEHNRLYWYRQTLGQGPEFLTYFQNEAQLEKSRLLSDRFSAERPKGSFSTLEIQRTEQGDSAMYLCASSLAGSGNTIYFGEGSWLTVV.

This clonotype showed up many times. The rearrangement links TRBV20-1 to TRBJ2-1; 16 nucleotides match TRBD2. The J segment lost 6 bases and the V segment lost 6 bases, leaving 8 bases of the junction unmatched. The CDR3 loop spans 16 amino acids. Germline loops: CDR1 DFQATT, CDR2 SNEGSKA (reference sequence). CDR3 coding DNA: TGCAGTGCAGTGGGGACTAGCGGGGGGGCCGTCAATGAGCAGTTCTTC. Amino acid sequence: CSAVGTSGGAVNEQFF.

The table lists this clonotype with many counts. The chain uses TRBV5-1 and TRBJ1-2, with D unclear. The ends were cut back, 6 bases at V and 6 bases at J, with 18 bases in the middle. This CDR3 comprises 14 residues. The germline V gene has CDR1 SGHRS and CDR2 YFSETQ. CDR3 in DNA: TGCGCCAGCACCAAGGAGGGTTTGATAGATGGCTACACCTTC. Protein: CASTKEGLIDGYTF.

This clonotype was recorded many times. The chain is built from TRBV5-1 and TRBJ2-3, with TRBD1 matching over 7 bases. CDR1 SGHRS and CDR2 YFSETQ come from the germline V gene. V was pared by 1 base and J by 6 bases, with 8 bases of the junction left unmatched. The CDR3 loop spans 15 amino acids. The DNA for the CDR3 is TGCGCCAGCAGCTTGTCCGGGACAGCCGGGGATACGCAGTATTTT. It translates to CASSLSGTAGDTQYF.